This TCR beta chain came from a study of CXCR3 chemokines and chemotherapy response in bladder cancer. This clonotype was seen ten or more times. One entry per CDR3 protein, called by TCRdb with MiXCR from the PCR reads. The data hold approximately 12,000 distinct CDR3 sequences, with 9.5% to 15% observed a single time. The sequence was obtained from a human donor with bladder cancer that did not respond to neoadjuvant chemotherapy. The sample was collected from a patient whose treatment included neoadjuvant chemotherapy.

The CDR3 DNA reads TGTGCCATCAAAGAGGTCGAAGGTCAGCCCCAGCATTTT. It specifies CAIKEVEGQPQHF. V usage is TRBV10-3 and J usage is TRBJ1-5; no definite D call. This CDR3 has 13 amino acids. Trimming removed 7 bases at V and 6 bases at J, with 13 bases between. In germline, CDR1 is ENHRY, CDR2 SYGVKD.